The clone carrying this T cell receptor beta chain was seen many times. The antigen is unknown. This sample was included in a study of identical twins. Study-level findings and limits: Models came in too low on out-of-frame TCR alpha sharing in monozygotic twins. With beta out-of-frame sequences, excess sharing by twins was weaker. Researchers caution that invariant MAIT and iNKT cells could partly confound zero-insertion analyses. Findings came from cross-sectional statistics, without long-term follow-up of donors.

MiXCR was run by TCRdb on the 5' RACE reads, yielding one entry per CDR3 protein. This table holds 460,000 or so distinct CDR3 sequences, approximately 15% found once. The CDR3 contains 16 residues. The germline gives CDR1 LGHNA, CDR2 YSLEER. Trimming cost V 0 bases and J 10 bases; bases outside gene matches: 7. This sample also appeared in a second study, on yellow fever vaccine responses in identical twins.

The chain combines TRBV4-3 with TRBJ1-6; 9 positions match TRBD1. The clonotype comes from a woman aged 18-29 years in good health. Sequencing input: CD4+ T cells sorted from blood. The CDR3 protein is CASSQEGGTGLSPLHF. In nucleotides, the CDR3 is TGCGCCAGCAGCCAAGAAGGAGGGACAGGGTTATCACCCCTCCACTTT.